The 2 T cell receptor beta chains given below trace back to one sample, sequenced in a study of blood T cell repertoires in COVID-19 (dated by TCRdb to between 2020 and 2021). Libraries came from the immunoSEQ multiplex PCR assay. Imported from immuneACCESS, the table was reduced by TCRdb to in-frame sequences with V and J called. These copies leave out some clones; in studies compared against another copy, an unresolved V gene accounts for under half, and the cause of the remainder is not known. Here the sample has about 83,000 clones; 87% occur a single time. The top ten clonotypes cover 3% of the sample. The sample consisted of peripheral blood. The receptors were gathered from a woman aged 45-65 years with active or convalescent COVID-19.

The chain links TRBV9 to TRBJ2-2; D is ambiguous. Trimming left V 2 bases short and J 7 bases short, with 12 bases between. CDR1 is SGDLS, CDR2 YYNGEE, per germline. The CDR3 is 14 amino acids. For the CDR3, the DNA is TGTGCCAGCAGCGTCGCGGCTTACGGCGGGGAGCTGTTTTTT. Translation gives CASSVAAYGGELFF.

CDR3 sequence: CASSQKVAGHLSSYNEQFF. In nucleotides, the CDR3 is TGCGCCAGCAGCCAGAAAGTGGCGGGTCACTTAAGCTCCTACAATGAGCAGTTCTTC. The chain has TRBV4-3 and TRBJ2-1; maybe TRBD2 (5 bases). The V end lost 3 bases, the J end lost 0 bases, and 21 bases lay between the germline ends. This CDR3 is 19 amino acids long. CDR1 is LGHNA, CDR2 YSLEER, per germline.